This T cell receptor (beta chain) came from a study of blood T cell repertoires in COVID-19. Profiled with immunoSEQ multiplex PCR; TCRdb holds only in-frame clones, not every one. The profile shows about 220,000 clones, approximately 80% of them singletons. This clone has a single count. The CDR3 runs to 16 residues. The ends were cut back, 5 bases at V and 2 bases at J, with 18 bases in the middle. From germline, CDR1 is SEHNR and CDR2 FQNEAQ (reference sequence). The V gene is TRBV7-9, the J gene TRBJ1-2, with a tentative D call TRBD1 (6 bases). Sequenced sample: PBMCs or T cells enriched from blood (not recorded which). The TCR comes from a woman in her fifties or sixties who had recovered from COVID-19. In nucleotides, the CDR3 is TGTGCCAGCAGCGGCATAGCCCCTACAGGGAACTATGGCTACACCTTC. It is translated as CASSGIAPTGNYGYTF. Full variable domain (outside the CDR3, taken from reference TRBV7-9 and TRBJ1-2): DTGVSQNPRHKITKRGQNVTFRCDPISEHNRLYWYRQTLGQGPEFLTYFQNEAQLEKSRLLSDRFSAERPKGSFSTLEIQRTEQGDSAMYLCASSGIAPTGNYGYTFGSGTRLTVV.